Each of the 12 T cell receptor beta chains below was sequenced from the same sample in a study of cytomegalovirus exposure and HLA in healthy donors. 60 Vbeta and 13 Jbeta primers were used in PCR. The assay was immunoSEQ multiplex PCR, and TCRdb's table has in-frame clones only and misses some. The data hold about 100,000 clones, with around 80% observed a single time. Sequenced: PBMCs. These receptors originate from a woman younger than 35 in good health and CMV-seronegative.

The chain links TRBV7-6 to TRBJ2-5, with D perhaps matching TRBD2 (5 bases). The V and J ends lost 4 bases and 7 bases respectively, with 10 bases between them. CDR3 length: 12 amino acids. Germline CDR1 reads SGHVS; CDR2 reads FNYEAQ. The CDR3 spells CASSSPRGTQYF. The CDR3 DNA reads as TGTGCCAGCAGCTCTCCCCGGGGGACCCAGTACTTC.

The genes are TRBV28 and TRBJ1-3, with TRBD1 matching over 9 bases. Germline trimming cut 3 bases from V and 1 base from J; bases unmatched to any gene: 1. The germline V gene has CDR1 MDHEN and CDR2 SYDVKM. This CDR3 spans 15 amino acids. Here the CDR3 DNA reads TGTGCCAGCAGTTTCGGACAGGGGTCTGGAAACACCATATATTTT. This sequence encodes CASSFGQGSGNTIYF.

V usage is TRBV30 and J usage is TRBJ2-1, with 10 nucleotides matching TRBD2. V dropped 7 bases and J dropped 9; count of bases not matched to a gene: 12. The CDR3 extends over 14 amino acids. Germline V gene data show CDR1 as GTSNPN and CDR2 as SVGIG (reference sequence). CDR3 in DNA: TGTGCCTCAACTCTAGCGGGAGTCGCGGGTGAGCAGTTCTTC. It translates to CASTLAGVAGEQFF.

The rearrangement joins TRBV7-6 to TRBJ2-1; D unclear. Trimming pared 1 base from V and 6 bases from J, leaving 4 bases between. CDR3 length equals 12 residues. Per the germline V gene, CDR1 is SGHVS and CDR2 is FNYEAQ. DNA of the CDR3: TGTGCCAGCAGCTTAGAGCCCAATGAGCAGTTCTTC. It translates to CASSLEPNEQFF.

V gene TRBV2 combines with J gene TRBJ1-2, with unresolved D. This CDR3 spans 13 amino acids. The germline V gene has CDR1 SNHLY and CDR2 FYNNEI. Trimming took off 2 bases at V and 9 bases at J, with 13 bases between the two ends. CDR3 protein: CASSETELRSYTF. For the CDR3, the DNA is TGTGCCAGCAGTGAAACAGAGTTGAGAAGCTACACCTTC.

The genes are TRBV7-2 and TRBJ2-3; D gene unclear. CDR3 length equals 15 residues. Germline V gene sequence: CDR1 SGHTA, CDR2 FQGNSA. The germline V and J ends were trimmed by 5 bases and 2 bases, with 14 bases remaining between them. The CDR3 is CASSPLRVNTDTQYF. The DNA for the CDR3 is TGTGCCAGCAGCCCACTCCGGGTGAACACAGATACGCAGTATTTT.

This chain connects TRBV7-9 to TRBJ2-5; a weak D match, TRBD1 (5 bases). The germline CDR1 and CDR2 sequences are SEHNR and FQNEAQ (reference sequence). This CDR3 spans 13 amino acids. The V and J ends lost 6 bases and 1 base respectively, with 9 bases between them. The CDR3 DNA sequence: TGTGCCAGCAGTCTTCAGGGCCAAGAGACCCAGTACTTC. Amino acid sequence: CASSLQGQETQYF.

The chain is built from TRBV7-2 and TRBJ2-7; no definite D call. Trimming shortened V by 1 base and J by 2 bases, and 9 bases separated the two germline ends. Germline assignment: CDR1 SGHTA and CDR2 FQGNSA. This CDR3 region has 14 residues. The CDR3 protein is CASSLGVRTYEQYF. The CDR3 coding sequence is TGTGCCAGCAGCTTAGGCGTCAGGACCTACGAGCAGTACTTC.

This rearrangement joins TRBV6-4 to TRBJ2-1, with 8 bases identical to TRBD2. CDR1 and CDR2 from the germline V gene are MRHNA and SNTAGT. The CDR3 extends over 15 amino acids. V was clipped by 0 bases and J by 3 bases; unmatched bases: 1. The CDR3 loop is CASSDSGTSYNEQFF. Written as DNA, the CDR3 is TGTGCCAGCAGTGACTCCGGGACTAGCTACAATGAGCAGTTCTTC.

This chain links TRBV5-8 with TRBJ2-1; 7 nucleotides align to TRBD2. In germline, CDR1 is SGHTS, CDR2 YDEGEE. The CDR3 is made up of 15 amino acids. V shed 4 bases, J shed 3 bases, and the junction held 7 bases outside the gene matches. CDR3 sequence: CASSRFGGIYNEQFF. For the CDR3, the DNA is TGTGCCAGCAGCCGTTTCGGGGGGATCTACAATGAGCAGTTCTTC.

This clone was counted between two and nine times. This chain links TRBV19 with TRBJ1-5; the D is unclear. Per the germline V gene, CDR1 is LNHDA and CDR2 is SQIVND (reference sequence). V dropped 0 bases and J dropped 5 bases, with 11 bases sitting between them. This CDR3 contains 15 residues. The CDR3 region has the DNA TGTGCCAGTAGTATAGATGAGGAGCCTTATCAGCCCCAGCATTTT. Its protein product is CASSIDEEPYQPQHF.

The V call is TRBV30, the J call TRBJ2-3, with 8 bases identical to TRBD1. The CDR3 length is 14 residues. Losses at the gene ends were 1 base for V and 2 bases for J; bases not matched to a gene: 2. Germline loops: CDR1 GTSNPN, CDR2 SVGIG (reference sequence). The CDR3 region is CAWSGTGYTDTQYF. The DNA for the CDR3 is TGTGCCTGGAGTGGGACAGGGTACACAGATACGCAGTATTTT.